The T cell receptor (beta chain) described here comes from a study of blood T cell repertoires in COVID-19. Study background: The United States, Italy and Spain were the sources of the acute and convalescent COVID-19 samples. In each case, the material was cDNA or gDNA derived from T cells, B-cell-depleted T cells, or PBMCs.

Cohort placement rested on clinical history that participants reported themselves. Original handling: For nucleated cells, counts were estimated from reference gene primer amplification. TCRdb's copy holds only in-frame clones and misses some; the assay was immunoSEQ multiplex PCR. V and J calls and clone size are copied from that table; D and trimming were computed from the DNA. Found here are fewer than 400,000 clones, approximately 91% of them singletons; the top ten hold roughly 3.9%. Germline CDR1 is SEHNR and CDR2 is FQNEAQ (reference sequence). The CDR3 runs 13 residues. The junction had 7 bases not matched to a gene; V was cut back by 5 bases and J by 9 bases.

The TCR sequence derives from a woman under 40 who had been exposed to COVID-19. The sample consisted of PBMCs or T cells enriched from blood (not recorded which). This chain joins TRBV7-9 and TRBJ1-1, with 9 nucleotides matching TRBD1. The CDR3 here is CASSGWDREKAFF. The CDR3 bases are TGTGCCAGCAGCGGATGGGACAGGGAAAAAGCTTTCTTT.